The clone carrying this TCR beta chain appeared many times. What it recognizes is unknown. This sample stems from a study of T cells in Graves' hyperthyroidism and ophthalmopathy. Study-wide results and caveats: Model predictions of ophthalmopathy came a median 6.5 months before onset.

The study defined stable Graves' hyperthyroidism as no ophthalmopathy progression within 18 months. With a duration under 2 months, the hyperthyroidism was newly diagnosed in patients aged 18 to 65. This CDR3 spans 15 amino acids. The germline gives CDR1 MNHNS, CDR2 SASEGT. Trimming took 4 bases from V and 8 from J; bases not matched to a gene: 10. TCR beta CDR3 region amplification was performed from RNA transcripts. Primed by the HTBI set, a first-round RT-PCR was run on the TCR CDR3. Each CDR3 protein is one row after TCRdb ran MiXCR on the multiplex PCR reads. Of hundreds of thousands of distinct CDR3 sequences listed, 35% are singletons.

This chain joins TRBV6-1 and TRBJ1-3; the match to TRBD1 covers 8 bases. This receptor was identified in a middle-aged woman with Graves' hyperthyroidism. Sequenced: blood. CDR3 DNA: TGTGCCAGCAGTGCCTCGTCCGGGACAGGAGACACCATATATTTT. Translation: CASSASSGTGDTIYF.